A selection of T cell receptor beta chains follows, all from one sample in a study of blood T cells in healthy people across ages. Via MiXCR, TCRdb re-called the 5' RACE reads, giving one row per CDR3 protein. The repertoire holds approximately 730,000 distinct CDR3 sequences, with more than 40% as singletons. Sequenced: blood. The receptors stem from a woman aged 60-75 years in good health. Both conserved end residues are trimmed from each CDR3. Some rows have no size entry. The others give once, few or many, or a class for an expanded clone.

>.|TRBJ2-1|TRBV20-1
SAADRGHSHNEQF
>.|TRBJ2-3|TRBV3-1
ASSLSGEPSTDTQY
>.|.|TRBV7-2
ASSLSGTSGSYEQY
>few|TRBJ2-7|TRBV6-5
ASSYEGAAGSYEQY
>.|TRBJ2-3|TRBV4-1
ASSQAGTGYADTQY
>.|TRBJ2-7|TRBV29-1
SVETADYEQY
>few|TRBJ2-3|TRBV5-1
ASSLDRRTDTQY
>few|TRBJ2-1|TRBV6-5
ASTQVTGGPYGNEQF
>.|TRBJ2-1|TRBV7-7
ASSPSGRVANEQF
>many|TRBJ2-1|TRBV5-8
ASYLPRNSGGYNEQF
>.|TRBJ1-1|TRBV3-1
ASSQDVGQPNTEAF
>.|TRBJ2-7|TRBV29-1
SVETGQVVDEQY
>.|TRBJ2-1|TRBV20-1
SARSNTGTGGLYNEQF
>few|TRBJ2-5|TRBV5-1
ASKSQETQY